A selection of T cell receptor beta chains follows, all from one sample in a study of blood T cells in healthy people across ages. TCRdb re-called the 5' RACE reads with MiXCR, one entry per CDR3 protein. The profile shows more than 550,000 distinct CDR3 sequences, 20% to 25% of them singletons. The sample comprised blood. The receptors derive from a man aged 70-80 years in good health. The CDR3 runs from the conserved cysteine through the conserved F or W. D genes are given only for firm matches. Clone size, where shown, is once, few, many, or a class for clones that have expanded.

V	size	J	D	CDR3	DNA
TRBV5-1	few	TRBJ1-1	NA	CASRQGNRRSTEAFF	TGCGCCAGCAGACAGGGTAATCGCCGGAGCACTGAAGCTTTCTTT
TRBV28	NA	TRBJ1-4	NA	CASSPLRRMDEKLFF	TGTGCCAGCAGCCCTCTTAGGAGGATGGATGAAAAACTGTTTTTT
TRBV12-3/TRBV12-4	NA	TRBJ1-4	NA	CASTRTEKLFF	TGTGCCAGCACCAGGACTGAAAAACTGTTTTTT
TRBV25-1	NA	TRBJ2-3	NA	CASSAASRDTQYF	TGTGCCAGCAGTGCGGCTAGTCGGGATACGCAGTATTTT
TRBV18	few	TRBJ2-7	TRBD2	CASSPYTSGRGEQYF	TGTGCCAGCTCACCATACACTAGCGGGAGAGGAGAGCAGTACTTC
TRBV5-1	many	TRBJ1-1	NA	CASSTTGRNTEAFF	TGCGCCAGCAGCACCACAGGGCGGAACACTGAAGCTTTCTTT
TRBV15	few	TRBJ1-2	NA	CATSRVRQNYGYTF	TGTGCCACCAGCAGAGTTAGACAGAACTATGGCTACACCTTC
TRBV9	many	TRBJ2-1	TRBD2	CASSVSGSSYNEQFF	TGTGCCAGCAGCGTTAGCGGGAGCTCCTACAATGAGCAGTTCTTC
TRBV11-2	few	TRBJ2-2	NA	CASSPNPGTSTGELFF	TGTGCCAGCAGCCCAAACCCCGGAACTAGTACCGGGGAGCTGTTTTTT
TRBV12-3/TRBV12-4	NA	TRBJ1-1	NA	CASSYYRGTEAFF	TGTGCCAGCAGTTACTATAGAGGTACTGAAGCTTTCTTT
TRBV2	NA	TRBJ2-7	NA	CASSEARTYEQYF	TGTGCCAGCAGTGAAGCGCGCACCTACGAGCAGTACTTC
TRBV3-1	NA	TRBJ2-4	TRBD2	CASSQRGENIQYF	TGTGCCAGCAGCCAGCGGGGGGAAAACATTCAGTACTTC
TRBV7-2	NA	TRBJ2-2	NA	CASSLDGGPRTGELFF	TGTGCCAGCAGCTTAGACGGGGGGCCTCGGACCGGGGAGCTGTTTTTT
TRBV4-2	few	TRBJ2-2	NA	CASSPSGTGDTGELFF	TGTGCCAGCAGTCCAAGCGGGACAGGAGACACCGGGGAGCTGTTTTTT
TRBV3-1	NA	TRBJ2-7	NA	CASSRQDTYEQCF	TGTGCCAGCAGTCGACAGGATACCTACGAGCAGTGCTTC
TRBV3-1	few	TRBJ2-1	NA	CASSPNLLANEQFF	TGTGCCAGCAGCCCAAACCTACTAGCCAATGAGCAGTTCTTC
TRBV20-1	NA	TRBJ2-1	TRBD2	CSARDPRGAGGYNEQFF	TGCAGTGCTAGGGACCCCAGGGGAGCGGGAGGGTACAATGAGCAGTTCTTC
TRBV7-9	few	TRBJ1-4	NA	CASSLGRATNEKLFF	TGTGCCAGCAGCTTAGGGCGTGCAACTAATGAAAAACTGTTTTTT
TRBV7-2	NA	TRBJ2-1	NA	CASSLNGLGRNEQFF	TGTGCCAGCAGCCTTAACGGGTTGGGGAGAAATGAGCAGTTCTTC
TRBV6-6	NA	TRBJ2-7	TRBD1	CASIEGTGAFEQYF	TGTGCCAGCATAGAAGGGACAGGGGCGTTCGAGCAGTACTTC
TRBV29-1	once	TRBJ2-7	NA	CSVLREGGTAAYEQYF	TGCAGCGTTCTTAGGGAAGGAGGGACGGCTGCCTACGAGCAGTACTTC
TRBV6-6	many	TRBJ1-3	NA	CASSYSGSTGNTIYF	TGTGCCAGCAGTTACTCGGGCAGTACTGGAAACACCATATATTTT
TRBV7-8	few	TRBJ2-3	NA	CASILDGGEADTQYF	TGTGCCAGCATATTAGACGGGGGCGAAGCAGATACGCAGTATTTT
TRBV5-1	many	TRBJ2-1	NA	CASSLVGSYNEQFF	TGCGCCAGCAGCTTGGTAGGGTCCTACAATGAGCAGTTCTTC
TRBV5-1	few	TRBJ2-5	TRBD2	CASSTGLAGIETQYF	TGCGCCAGCAGCACAGGACTAGCGGGGATCGAGACCCAGTACTTC
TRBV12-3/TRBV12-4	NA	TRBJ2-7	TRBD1	CASRADRDEQYF	TGTGCCAGCAGAGCCGACAGGGACGAGCAGTACTTC
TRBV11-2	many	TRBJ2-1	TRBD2	CASSSKTSGGVSEQFF	TGTGCCAGCAGCTCCAAGACTAGCGGGGGGGTTAGTGAGCAGTTCTTC
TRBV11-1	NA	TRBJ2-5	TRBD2	CASSLFGGSLETQYF	TGTGCCAGCAGCTTATTCGGCGGGAGCTTAGAGACCCAGTACTTC
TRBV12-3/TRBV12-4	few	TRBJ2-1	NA	CASTRGGNEQFF	TGTGCCAGCACCAGGGGAGGTAATGAGCAGTTCTTC
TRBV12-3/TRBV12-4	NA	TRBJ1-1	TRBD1	CASSSTNRGSAEAFF	TGTGCCAGCAGCTCCACTAACAGGGGATCAGCTGAAGCTTTCTTT
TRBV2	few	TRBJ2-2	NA	CASSDELVGTGELFF	TGTGCCAGCAGTGATGAGTTAGTCGGCACCGGGGAGCTGTTTTTT
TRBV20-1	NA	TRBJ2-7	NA	CSARGGGQSSYEQYF	TGCAGTGCTAGAGGGGGTGGACAGTCTTCCTACGAGCAGTACTTC
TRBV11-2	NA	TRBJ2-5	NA	CASSPSGRRTKETQYF	TGTGCCAGCAGCCCGAGTGGGAGGCGTACTAAAGAGACCCAGTACTTC
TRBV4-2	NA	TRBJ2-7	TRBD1	CASSPTGTGIEQYF	TGTGCCAGCAGCCCAACCGGGACAGGAATCGAGCAGTACTTC
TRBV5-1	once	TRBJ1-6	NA	CASSLTRENNSPLHF	TGCGCCAGCAGCTTGACACGGGAGAATAATTCACCCCTCCACTTT
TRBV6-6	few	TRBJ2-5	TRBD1	CASRPTGVQETQYF	TGTGCCAGCAGGCCAACAGGGGTACAAGAGACCCAGTACTTC
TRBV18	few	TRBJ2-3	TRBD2	CASSLNSRLALSTDTQYF	TGTGCCAGCTCACTCAATTCAAGACTAGCGCTTAGCACAGATACGCAGTATTTT
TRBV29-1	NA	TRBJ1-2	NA	CSVLSGTNYGYTF	TGCAGCGTACTGTCAGGGACTAACTATGGCTACACCTTC
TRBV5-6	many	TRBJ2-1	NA	CASSLVGYSYNEQFF	TGTGCCAGCAGCTTGGTTGGGTACTCCTACAATGAGCAGTTCTTC